This T cell receptor beta chain derives from a study of cytomegalovirus exposure and HLA in healthy donors. At the level of the study: The platform used for the roughly 130 validation repertoires matched that of the 666 first-cohort repertoires, a later analysis reported.

V lost 4 bases and J lost 6, with 10 bases in between. The CDR3 spans 12 residues. Germline-derived CDR1 and CDR2 are SEHNR and FQNEAQ (reference sequence). Sequencing was performed with immunoSEQ multiplex PCR; in TCRdb, only in-frame clones are kept and a portion is missing. Among about 86,000 clones listed, 85% to 95% were seen once. Comment on this clone: Its antigen is undetermined.

Regarding the study as a whole: Approximately 160 TCR beta chains were listed as cytomegalovirus-associated. That first-cohort TCR clusters tended to co-occur in the roughly 120 validation repertoires was found in a later analysis.

Sequenced material: PBMCs. The V gene is TRBV7-9, the J gene TRBJ2-7, with a possible D match to TRBD2 (6 bases). The TCR originated in a man aged 18 to 30 in good health and CMV-seronegative. The CDR3 is CASSSGTGEQYF. The CDR3 nucleotides read TGTGCCAGCAGCTCCGGGACTGGCGAGCAGTACTTC.